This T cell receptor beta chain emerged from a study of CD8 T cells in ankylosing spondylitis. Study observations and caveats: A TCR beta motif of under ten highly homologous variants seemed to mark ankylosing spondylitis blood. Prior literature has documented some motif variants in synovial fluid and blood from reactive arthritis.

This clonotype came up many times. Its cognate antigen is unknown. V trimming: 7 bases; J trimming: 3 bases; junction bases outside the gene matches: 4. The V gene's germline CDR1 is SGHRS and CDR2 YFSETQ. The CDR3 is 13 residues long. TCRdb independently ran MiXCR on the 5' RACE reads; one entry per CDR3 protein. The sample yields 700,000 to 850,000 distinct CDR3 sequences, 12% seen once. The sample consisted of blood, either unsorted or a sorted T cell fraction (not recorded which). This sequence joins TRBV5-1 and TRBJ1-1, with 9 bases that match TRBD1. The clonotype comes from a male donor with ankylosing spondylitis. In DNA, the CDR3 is TGCGCCAGCGGACAGGGGTGGGACACTGAAGCTTTCTTT. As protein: CASGQGWDTEAFF. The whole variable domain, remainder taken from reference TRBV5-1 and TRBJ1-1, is KAGVTQTPRYLIKTRGQQVTLSCSPISGHRSVSWYQQTPGQGLQFLFEYFSETQRNKGNFPGRFSGRQFSNSRSEMNVSTLELGDSALYLCASGQGWDTEAFFGQGTRLTVV.